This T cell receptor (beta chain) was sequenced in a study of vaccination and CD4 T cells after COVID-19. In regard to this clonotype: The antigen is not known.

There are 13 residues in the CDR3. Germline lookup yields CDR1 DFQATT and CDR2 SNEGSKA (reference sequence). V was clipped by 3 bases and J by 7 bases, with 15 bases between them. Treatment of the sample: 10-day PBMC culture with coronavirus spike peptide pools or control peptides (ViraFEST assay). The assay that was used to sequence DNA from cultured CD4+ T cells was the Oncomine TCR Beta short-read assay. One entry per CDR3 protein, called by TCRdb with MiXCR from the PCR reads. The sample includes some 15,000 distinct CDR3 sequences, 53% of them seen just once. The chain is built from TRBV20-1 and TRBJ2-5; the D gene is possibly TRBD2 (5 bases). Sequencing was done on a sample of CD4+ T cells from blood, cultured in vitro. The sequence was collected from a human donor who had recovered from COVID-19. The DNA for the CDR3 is TGCAGTGCTAGCCGTGACTATGATTGGACCCAGTACTTC. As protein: CSASRDYDWTQYF.